The source of this T cell receptor (beta chain) is a study of blood T cell repertoires in COVID-19. This clone has only one observation. Trimming removed 5 bases at V and 7 bases at J, with 11 bases between. Germline CDR1 PRHDT, CDR2 FYEKMQ (reference sequence). The CDR3 loop spans 12 amino acids. Clones were sequenced by immunoSEQ multiplex PCR, and TCRdb holds only the in-frame ones, with some missing. The sample has about 150,000 clones; roughly 87% are singletons. The clonotype was recovered from a human donor in a cohort sampled during active COVID-19. The sequenced sample consisted of peripheral blood. This chain uses TRBV13 with TRBJ2-5; no firm D call. The CDR3 coding sequence is TGTGCCAGCAGCGCCGTCGGTGGGACCCAGTACTTC. This gives the protein CASSAVGGTQYF.